Sequencing of this T cell receptor beta chain was carried out in a study of blood T cell repertoires in COVID-19. Study details: The United States, Italy and Spain supplied acute and convalescent COVID-19 samples. From T cells, B-cell-depleted T cells, or PBMCs came the material, which was cDNA or gDNA.

V shed 7 bases and J 0 bases; nucleotides not matched to a gene: 6. CDR1 and CDR2 (germline): SNHLY, FYNNEI. The CDR3 has 15 amino acids. This clone was observed a few times. Per the study methods: Nucleated cell number was recorded as an estimate derived from reference gene primer amplification. Using immunoSEQ multiplex PCR, the repertoire was profiled, and TCRdb retains in-frame clones only, with some absent. Clone size and V and J calls were adopted from that table, with D and trimming inferred from the DNA. The sample includes 200,000 to 250,000 clones, 75% to 85% of them seen just once. Sequenced material: peripheral blood. This rearrangement joins TRBV2 to TRBJ2-1; 7 bases are shared with TRBD2. This clonotype was obtained from a woman aged 25 to 39 with COVID-19, enrolled during active disease. CDR3 region: CASIVGGSSYNEQFF. CDR3 bases: TGTGCCAGCATCGTGGGCGGGAGCTCCTACAATGAGCAGTTCTTC.